The entry below gives a single TCR beta chain sequence along with its context. Its matching antigen is unknown. Only in-frame clones appear in the TCRdb table, and some are missing; sequencing was by immunoSEQ multiplex PCR. This table holds around 99,000 clones, about nine tenths found once. This sample is drawn from a study of T cell responses to AZD1222 COVID-19 vaccine. On the study more broadly: Pooling was applied to second doses at about 4 or about 12 weeks. Study findings and constraints: Most donors were white British, females outnumbered males, and clonal diversity was possibly underestimated. Spike-specific TCR breadth and depth both grew after two AZD1222 doses. Recipients of AZD1222 seropositive at baseline numbered only five or six.

Germline loops: CDR1 SGHRS, CDR2 YFSETQ. The ends lost 4 bases at V and 6 bases at J; junction bases unmatched: 5. The CDR3 sequence is 13 residues long. The clonotype comes from an adult in good health. V usage is TRBV5-1 and J usage is TRBJ1-2; 8 bases map to TRBD1. The sample in question was peripheral blood, obtained on day 0 of AZD1222 vaccination. CDR3 amino acids: CASSPWTGNGYTF. CDR3 bases: TGCGCCAGCAGCCCATGGACAGGGAATGGCTACACCTTC.